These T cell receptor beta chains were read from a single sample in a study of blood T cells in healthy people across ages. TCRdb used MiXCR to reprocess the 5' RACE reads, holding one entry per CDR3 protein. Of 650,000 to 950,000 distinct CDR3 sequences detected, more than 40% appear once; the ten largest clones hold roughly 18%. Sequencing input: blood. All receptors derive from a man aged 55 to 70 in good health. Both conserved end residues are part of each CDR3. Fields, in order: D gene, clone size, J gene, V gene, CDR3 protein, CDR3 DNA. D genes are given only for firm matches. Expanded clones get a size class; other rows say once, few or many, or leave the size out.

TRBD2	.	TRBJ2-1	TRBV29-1	CSVARTSGGSSYNEQFF	TGCAGCGTCGCCAGAACTAGCGGGGGGAGCTCCTACAATGAGCAGTTCTTC
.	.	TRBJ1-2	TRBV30	CAWSSRDKLSYGYTF	TGTGCCTGGAGTTCCCGGGACAAGCTGTCCTATGGCTACACCTTC
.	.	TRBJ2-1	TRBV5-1	CASSRGLTNKQFF	TGCGCCAGCAGCAGAGGATTAACCAATAAGCAGTTCTTC
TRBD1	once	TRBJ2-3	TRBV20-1	CSAEKTGGADTQYF	TGCAGTGCTGAAAAGACAGGGGGGGCAGATACGCAGTATTTT
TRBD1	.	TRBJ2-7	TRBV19	CAKEVKGGPYEQYF	TGTGCCAAAGAGGTTAAAGGGGGCCCCTACGAGCAGTACTTC
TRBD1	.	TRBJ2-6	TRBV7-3	CASSLNRQGAGANVLTF	TGTGCCAGCAGCTTAAACCGACAGGGGGCTGGGGCCAACGTCCTGACTTTC
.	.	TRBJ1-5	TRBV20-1	CSARGPIGKPQHF	TGCAGTGCTAGGGGACCCATAGGGAAGCCCCAGCATTTT
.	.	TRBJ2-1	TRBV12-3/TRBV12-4	CASSSLYNEQFF	TGTGCCAGCAGTTCCCTCTACAATGAGCAGTTCTTC
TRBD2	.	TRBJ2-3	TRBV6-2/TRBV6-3	CAGSPLRSGGLSTDTQYF	TGTGCCGGCAGTCCCCTTCGTAGCGGGGGGTTAAGCACAGATACGCAGTATTTT
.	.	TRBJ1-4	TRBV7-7	CASSASVGEKLFF	TGTGCCAGCAGCGCCTCGGTGGGTGAAAAACTGTTTTTT
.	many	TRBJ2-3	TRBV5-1	CASSFFRDTDTQYF	TGCGCCAGCAGCTTCTTCAGGGACACAGATACGCAGTATTTT
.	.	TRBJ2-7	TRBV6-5	CASGRRQSYEQYF	TGTGCCAGCGGTCGTCGACAGTCCTACGAGCAGTACTTC
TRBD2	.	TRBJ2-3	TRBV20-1	CSAKTHAGGGYTQYF	TGCAGTGCTAAAACTCACGCGGGGGGCGGGTATACGCAGTATTTT
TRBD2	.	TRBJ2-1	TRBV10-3	CAISGLAGGVEQFF	TGTGCCATCTCCGGACTAGCGGGGGGCGTAGAGCAGTTCTTC
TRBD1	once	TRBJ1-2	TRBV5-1	CASSWGQSNYGYTF	TGCGCCAGCAGCTGGGGACAGTCTAACTATGGCTACACCTTC
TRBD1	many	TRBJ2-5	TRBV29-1	CSASDRGKQETQYF	TGCAGCGCATCGGACAGGGGCAAACAAGAGACCCAGTACTTC
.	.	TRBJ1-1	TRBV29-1	CSVENPGRSTEAFF	TGCAGCGTTGAAAATCCAGGGAGGAGCACTGAAGCTTTCTTT
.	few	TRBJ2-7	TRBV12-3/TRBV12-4	CASSPRAEAYEQYF	TGTGCCAGCAGTCCCCGTGCTGAAGCCTACGAGCAGTACTTC
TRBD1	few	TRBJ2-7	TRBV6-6	CASRVRDSSYEQYF	TGTGCCAGCAGAGTTAGGGACAGTTCCTACGAGCAGTACTTC
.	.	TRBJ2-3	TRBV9	CASSRVGDTDTQYF	TGTGCCAGCAGTCGTGTGGGAGACACAGATACGCAGTATTTT
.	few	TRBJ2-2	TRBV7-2	CASSFRAGELFF	TGTGCCAGCAGCTTCAGGGCCGGGGAGCTGTTTTTT
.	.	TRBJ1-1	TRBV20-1	CSAAGPMNTEAFF	TGCAGTGCTGCCGGGCCGATGAACACTGAAGCTTTCTTT
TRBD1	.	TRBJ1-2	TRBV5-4	CASSPPTGTDYGYTF	TGTGCCAGCAGCCCACCTACCGGGACAGACTATGGCTACACCTTC
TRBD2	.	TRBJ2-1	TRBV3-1	CASSLREGPYNEQFF	TGTGCCAGCAGCCTACGGGAGGGCCCCTACAATGAGCAGTTCTTC
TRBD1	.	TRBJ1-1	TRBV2	CASSTRQGSTEAFF	TGTGCCAGCAGTACCAGACAGGGGTCCACTGAAGCTTTCTTT
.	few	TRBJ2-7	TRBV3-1	CASSQAAYEQYF	TGTGCCAGCAGCCAAGCCGCGTACGAGCAGTACTTC
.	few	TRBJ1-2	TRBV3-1	CASSQGTVLYGYTF	TGTGCCAGCAGCCAAGGGACTGTGCTCTATGGCTACACCTTC
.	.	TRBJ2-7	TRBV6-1	CASTGAREYEQYF	TGTGCCAGTACGGGGGCTCGGGAGTACGAGCAGTACTTC
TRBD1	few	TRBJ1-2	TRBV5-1	CASSPQPGTGNYGYTF	TGCGCCAGCAGCCCACAACCCGGGACAGGGAACTATGGCTACACCTTC